Detailed here is one T cell receptor beta chain. The data originate from a study of blood T cell repertoires in COVID-19. Sequenced by immunoSEQ multiplex PCR; TCRdb stores in-frame clones only, minus some. The table includes approximately 170,000 clones, 74% detected once. Between the trimmed V and J ends, which lost 3 bases and 10 bases, there was a span of 13 bases. The V gene's germline CDR1 is LGHNA and CDR2 YSLEER. The CDR3 has 13 amino acids. This chain joins TRBV4-3 and TRBJ2-1, with a possible D match to TRBD2 (5 bases). Sequenced: peripheral blood. This receptor was identified in a woman of 80 years or more with acute or convalescent COVID-19. The CDR3 region is CASSQRVVGEQFF. In DNA, the CDR3 is TGCGCCAGCAGCCAGAGGGTAGTGGGCGAGCAGTTCTTC.